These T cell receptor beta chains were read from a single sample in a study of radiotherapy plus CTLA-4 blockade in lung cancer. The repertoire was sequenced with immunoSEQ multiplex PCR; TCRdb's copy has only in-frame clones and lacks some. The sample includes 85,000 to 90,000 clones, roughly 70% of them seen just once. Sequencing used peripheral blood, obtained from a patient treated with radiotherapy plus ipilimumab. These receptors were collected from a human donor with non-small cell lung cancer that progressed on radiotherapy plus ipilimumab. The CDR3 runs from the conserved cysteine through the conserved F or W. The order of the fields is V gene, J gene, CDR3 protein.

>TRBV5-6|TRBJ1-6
CASSLGQGDYSPLHF
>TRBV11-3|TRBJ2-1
CASSPGPSSYNEQFF
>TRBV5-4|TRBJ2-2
CASSLLAGGSGELFF
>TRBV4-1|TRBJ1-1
CASSQGSGGRTEAFF
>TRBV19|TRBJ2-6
CASSVLQGTGANVLTF
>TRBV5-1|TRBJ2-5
CASSGETQYF
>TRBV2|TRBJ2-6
CASSGDRVGANVLTF
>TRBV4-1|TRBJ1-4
CASSQDIPRGDWEKLFF
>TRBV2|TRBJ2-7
CASREDSSSYEQYF
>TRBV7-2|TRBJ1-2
CASSPGTGGNYGYTF
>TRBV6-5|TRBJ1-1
CASSYSAGFEAFF
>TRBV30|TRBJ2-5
CAWSRTGGRYQETQYF
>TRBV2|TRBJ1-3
CASSVGASSSGNTIYF
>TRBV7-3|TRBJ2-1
CASSLNPRGPTFF
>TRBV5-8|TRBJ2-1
CASSQGLAVDGWGNEQFF
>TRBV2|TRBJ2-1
CASSGEGRGEQFF
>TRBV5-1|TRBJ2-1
CASSLGTGNYNEQFF
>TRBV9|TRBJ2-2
CASSVGIASTGELFF
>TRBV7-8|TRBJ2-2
CASSEDSTGGKLFF
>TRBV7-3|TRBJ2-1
CASSLNGVLNYNEQFF
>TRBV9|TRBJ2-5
CASSVATSGGQETQYF
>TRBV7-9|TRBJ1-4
CASSLEGGQEKLFF
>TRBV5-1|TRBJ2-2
CASSLASGRHTGELFF
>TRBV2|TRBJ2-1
CASSVMGSYNEQFF
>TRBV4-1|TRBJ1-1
CASSQDGNGGNTEAFF
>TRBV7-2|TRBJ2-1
CASSSVRGIGNEQFF
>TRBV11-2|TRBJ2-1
CASSLTPGSYNEQFF
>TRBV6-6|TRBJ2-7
CASSYSQGHEQYF
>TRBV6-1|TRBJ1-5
CASLTGDQPQHF
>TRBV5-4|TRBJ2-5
CASSSEWTEETQYF
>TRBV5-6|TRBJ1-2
CASSSKQGYGYTF
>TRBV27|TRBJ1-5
CASSREGRGNQPQHF
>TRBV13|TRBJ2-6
CASSPSGANVLTF
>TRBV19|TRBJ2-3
CASSSVPNTQYF
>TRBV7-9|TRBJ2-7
CASSPLGEQYF
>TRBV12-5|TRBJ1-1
CASGLDLTTRNTEAFF
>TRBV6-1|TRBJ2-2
CASSGTTGAWNTGELFF
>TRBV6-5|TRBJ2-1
CASSYYTSGRFNEQFF
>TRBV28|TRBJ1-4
CASRRGRAATNEKLFF
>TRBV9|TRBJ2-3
CASSVYPGATDTQYF
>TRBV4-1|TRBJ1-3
CASSQSKAGVPGNTIYF
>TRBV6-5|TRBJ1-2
CASRDPGYTF
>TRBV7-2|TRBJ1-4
CASSPWGGKLFF
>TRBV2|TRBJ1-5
CASSGDSGGQPQHF
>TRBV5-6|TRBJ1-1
CASSLSAGGGLTEAFF
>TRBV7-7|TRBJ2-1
CASSLGQDSLVQFF
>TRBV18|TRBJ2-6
CASSRGTSGVNVLTF
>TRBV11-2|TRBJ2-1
CASSLELGRSGNEQFF
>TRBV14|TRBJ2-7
CASSQVAGVASYF